Described below is a single TCR beta chain sequence and its context. Its antigen is unknown. The record originates from a study of early T cells in non-severe SARS-CoV-2 infection. Study-level information: With bulk RNA from unsorted whole blood as input, sequencing yielded unpaired chains.

TCRdb re-derived calls from the 5' RACE reads in MiXCR, one entry per CDR3 protein. Altogether about 130,000 distinct CDR3 sequences are present, under 15% being singletons, with the ten largest covering about a fifth. This CDR3 region has 12 residues. V lost 5 bases, J lost 5 bases, and 12 bases lay in between. Germline lookup yields CDR1 SQVTM and CDR2 ANQGSEA. Study-wide findings and caveats: Private and CD4 specificities were missed by VDJdb matching, skewed to anti-spike CD8.

The chain links TRBV29-1 to TRBJ2-5; no reliable D call. The sample consisted of whole blood. The TCR comes from an adult who was a healthcare worker with PCR-confirmed SARS-CoV-2 infection or an uninfected control (not recorded which). CDR3 coding DNA: TGCAGCGTTACCCCCGGGCTGGAGACCCAGTACTTC. Its translation is CSVTPGLETQYF.